This TCR beta chain emerged from a study of cytomegalovirus exposure and HLA in healthy donors. PCR employed 60 Vbeta and 13 Jbeta primers. This table comes from immunoSEQ multiplex PCR, and its TCRdb copy is limited to in-frame clones, with some not included. The data show more than 140,000 clones, and the top ten clones hold approximately 2%. V was shortened by 7 bases and J by 4 bases, with 20 bases between the two germline ends. CDR1 MDHEN and CDR2 SYDVKM come from the germline V gene. This CDR3 region has 16 residues. This receptor was taken from a woman under 30 in good health and CMV-seronegative. Sequencing was performed on PBMCs. V and J are TRBV28 and TRBJ2-1, with TRBD1 as a possible D gene (6 bases). The CDR3 sequence is CASIPRGSTLYNEQFF. In nucleotides, the CDR3 is TGTGCCAGCATCCCCAGGGGCTCAACTTTATACAATGAGCAGTTCTTC.